The clone carrying this T cell receptor (beta chain) was seen once. Indicated time point: blood at routine non-recurrence follow-up after resection. Whole RNA came from tumor, nontumor lung or frozen PBMC and was sequenced without being sorted. From the 5' RACE reads, TCRdb called clonotypes with MiXCR, one entry per CDR3 protein. The table has over 95,000 distinct CDR3 sequences, 9.5% to 14% seen once. These data belong to a study of spatial heterogeneity in lung cancer. Study at large: Follow-up PBMC samples were sequenced when available, at a median of approximately two years after resection. Raw sequencing reads included, on average, more than 9.5 appearances of each unique TCR and UMI combination.

Sequences were derived from PBMCs, sampled at follow-up. The TCR was taken from a female donor with early-stage non-small cell lung cancer.

The CDR3 sequence is CASRYSGTGNIEAFF. CDR3 bases: TGTGCCAGCAGGTATTCCGGGACAGGTAATATTGAAGCTTTCTTT. The chain combines TRBV6-2 or TRBV6-3 with TRBJ1-1; 8 bases map to TRBD1. The CDR3 extends over 15 amino acids. CDR1 is MNHEY and CDR2 is SVGEGT in the germline V gene. The trim removed 6 bases at V and 7 bases at J, leaving 13 bases unmatched.